This TCR beta chain came from a study of blood T cell repertoires in COVID-19. Study at large: There were acute and convalescent COVID-19 samples, and they came from the United States, Italy and Spain. The cDNA or gDNA used as material had been derived from T cells, B-cell-depleted T cells, or PBMCs.

With 0 bases removed from V and 10 bases from J, the gap between germline ends came to 10 bases. The CDR3 is 13 amino acids. Germline V lookup: CDR1 SEHNR, CDR2 FQNEAQ (reference sequence). In the authors' workflow: Estimates of nucleated cell counts were drawn from the amplification of reference gene primers. Here immunoSEQ multiplex PCR was the method, and the copy in TCRdb shows in-frame clones only, minus some. V, J and clone size are taken as reported in that table, and D and trimming were inferred from the DNA itself. Of 250,000 to 350,000 clones listed, about 85% were seen once; the top ten hold approximately 2%.

The chain links TRBV7-9 to TRBJ2-1, with D possibly matching TRBD2 (6 bases). The clonotype originates from a man aged 18 to 29 with active or convalescent COVID-19. Material for sequencing was peripheral blood. CDR3 DNA: TGTGCCAGCAGCTTAGCCGGCGGGATAGAGCAGTTCTTC. This sequence encodes CASSLAGGIEQFF.